The 25 T cell receptor beta chains below all came from one sample that was sequenced in a study of blood T cell repertoires in COVID-19. Repertoires were generated with immunoSEQ multiplex PCR, while TCRdb's copy carries only in-frame clones and drops some. Of some 300,000 clones listed, more than 75% are singletons. Sequencing input: peripheral blood. These receptors originate from a man between 65 and 80 years old with acute or convalescent COVID-19.

The V call is TRBV12-5, the J call TRBJ2-7, with 10 bases that match TRBD2. The CDR3 loop spans 14 amino acids. Losses at the gene ends were 7 bases for V and 6 bases for J; bases not matched to a gene: 9. Per germline, CDR1 LGHNT and CDR2 FRNRAP. The CDR3 sequence: CASVLAGGPGEQYF. The CDR3 coding sequence is TGTGCTAGTGTTTTAGCGGGAGGCCCAGGCGAGCAGTACTTC. The full variable domain, with the rest looked up from reference TRBV12-5 and TRBJ2-7, is DARVTQTPRHKVTEMGQEVTMRCQPILGHNTVFWYRQTMMQGLELLAYFRNRAPLDDSGMPKDRFSAEMPDATLATLKIQPSEPRDSAVYFCASVLAGGPGEQYFGPGTRLTVT.

This clone was detected once. CDR3 sequence reads: CAWSLGTGAGNTIYF. In nucleotides, the CDR3 is TGTGCCTGGAGCCTCGGGACAGGCGCTGGAAACACCATATATTTT. This chain links TRBV30 with TRBJ1-3, with 8 bases lining up with TRBD1. CDR1 and CDR2 from the germline V gene are GTSNPN and SVGIG (reference sequence). V trimming: 3 bases; J trimming: 2 bases; junction bases outside the gene matches: 6. The CDR3 contains 15 residues.

This chain uses TRBV19 with TRBJ2-3, with no clear D. The V gene lost 5 bases and the J gene lost 2 bases, with 14 bases spanning the gap. This CDR3 contains 15 residues. Germline loops: CDR1 LNHDA, CDR2 SQIVND (reference sequence). The CDR3 loop reads CASSPRRSYTDTQYF. CDR3 nucleotides: TGTGCCAGTAGTCCCCGCAGGTCCTACACAGATACGCAGTATTTT.

The rearrangement uses TRBV28 and TRBJ1-5, with TRBD1 matching over 7 bases. Germline V gene sequence: CDR1 MDHEN, CDR2 SYDVKM. J gave up 6 bases and V 8 bases, and 19 bases lay outside the gene matches. The CDR3 extends over 17 amino acids. CDR3 coding DNA: TGTGCCAGCGAAAGGGCAGGGGGATTTGGATTGGGTCAGCCCCAGCATTTT. Its protein is CASERAGGFGLGQPQHF. The full variable domain, rest sourced from reference TRBV28 and TRBJ1-5, is DVKVTQSSRYLVKRTGEKVFLECVQDMDHENMFWYRQDPGLGLRLIYFSYDVKMKEKGDIPEGYSVSREKKERFSLILESASTNQTSMYLCASERAGGFGLGQPQHFGDGTRLSIL.

The chain couples TRBV28 to TRBJ2-7; TRBD1 matches 8 bases. This CDR3 has 14 amino acids. Trimming removed 6 bases from V and 5 bases from J; junction bases left unmatched: 9. In germline, CDR1 is MDHEN, CDR2 SYDVKM. CDR3 in amino acids: CASRQTPGQDEQYF. Written as DNA, the CDR3 is TGTGCCAGCAGGCAAACTCCGGGACAGGACGAGCAGTACTTC.

In its sample, this clone was seen once. The rearrangement joins TRBV19 to TRBJ2-5; TRBD1 matches 8 bases. The V and J ends lost 8 bases and 4 bases, in that order; junction bases with no gene match: 6. The CDR3 extends over 13 amino acids. Germline CDR1 is LNHDA and CDR2 is SQIVND (reference sequence). The CDR3 DNA reads TGTGCCAGTGGCCCAGGGGGCGTAGAGACCCAGTACTTC. As protein: CASGPGGVETQYF.

The chain recombines TRBV19 with TRBJ2-7, with a possible D match to TRBD1 (6 bases). Germline values: CDR1 LNHDA, CDR2 SQIVND (reference sequence). Trimming pared 4 bases from V and 3 bases from J, leaving 13 bases between. The length of the CDR3 is 14 residues. CDR3 sequence: CASSRAGTNYEQYF. The CDR3 nucleotides read TGTGCCAGTAGTAGGGCTGGGACAAACTACGAGCAGTACTTC.

This rearrangement joins TRBV19 to TRBJ1-1; 9 positions match TRBD1. Per the germline V gene, CDR1 is LNHDA and CDR2 is SQIVND (reference sequence). CDR3 length: 16 residues. V lost 6 bases and J lost 4; bases outside the gene matches: 12. The CDR3 DNA follows: TGTGCCAGTAGCTTTGATCCGGGACAGGGCAGCACTGAAGCTTTCTTT. It translates to CASSFDPGQGSTEAFF.

The chain carries TRBV7-8 and TRBJ2-5; the match to TRBD1 covers 10 bases. Germline V gene lookup returns CDR1 SGHVS and CDR2 FQNEAQ. V was clipped by 6 bases and J by 5 bases; unmatched bases: 9. This CDR3 is 15 amino acids long. The CDR3 nucleotides read TGTGCCAGCAGTCTCCGGGACAGGGGACAGGAGACCCAGTACTTC. Protein: CASSLRDRGQETQYF.

V usage is TRBV7-9 and J usage is TRBJ1-2; TRBD1 aligns across 11 bases. V lost 5 bases and J lost 6; bases outside the gene matches: 8. Germline V gene sequence: CDR1 SEHNR, CDR2 FQNEAQ (reference sequence). This CDR3 is built from 15 residues. CDR3 nucleotide sequence: TGTGCCAGCAGCGGAGGGGACAGGGGGGTGAATGGCTACACCTTC. Translated, it gives CASSGGDRGVNGYTF.

There are a few counts of this clone. This chain connects TRBV27 to TRBJ1-1; D is ambiguous. Trimming removed 7 bases at V and 7 bases at J, with 16 bases between. Germline values: CDR1 MNHEY, CDR2 SMNVEV (reference sequence). The CDR3 runs 13 residues. In nucleotides, the CDR3 is TGTGCCAGCATTGGAGGGAATAGTCGTGAAGCTTTCTTT. This gives the protein CASIGGNSREAFF.

This clone was counted only a few times. The rearrangement joins TRBV19 to TRBJ2-2, with D perhaps TRBD2 (5 bases). V was trimmed by 5 bases and J by 4 bases, leaving 17 bases between them. The CDR3 is 16 residues long. Germline V gene data show CDR1 as LNHDA and CDR2 as SQIVND (reference sequence). Here the CDR3 DNA reads TGTGCCAGTAGTCGGGCCCCCGGGGATAGCACCGGGGAGCTGTTTTTT. This sequence encodes CASSRAPGDSTGELFF.

The chain joins TRBV30 to TRBJ1-1; no firm D call. Germline assignment: CDR1 GTSNPN and CDR2 SVGIG (reference sequence). The V and J ends lost 3 bases and 4 bases respectively, with 15 bases between them. CDR3 length equals 14 residues. CDR3 nucleotides: TGTGCCTGGAGCGGAGGGTTAACGAGCACTGAAGCTTTCTTT. This gives the protein CAWSGGLTSTEAFF.

This chain connects TRBV30 to TRBJ2-4; D ambiguous. The V gene lost 2 bases and the J gene lost 1 base, with 12 bases spanning the gap. The CDR3 spans 15 residues. From germline, CDR1 is GTSNPN and CDR2 SVGIG (reference sequence). The CDR3 region is CAWSYRRLAKNIQYF. For the CDR3, the DNA is TGTGCCTGGAGTTATAGGCGGCTTGCCAAAAACATTCAGTACTTC. The variable domain in full, with the rest retrieved from reference TRBV30 and TRBJ2-4, is SQTIHQWPATLVQPVGSPLSLECTVEGTSNPNLYWYRQAAGRGLQLLFYSVGIGQISSEVPQNLSASRPQDRQFILSSKKLLLSDSGFYLCAWSYRRLAKNIQYFGAGTRLSVL.

The rearrangement uses TRBV30 and TRBJ1-6; D gene uncertain. The length of the CDR3 is 12 residues. The V end lost 2 bases, the J end lost 9 bases, and 8 bases lay between the germline ends. Germline lookup yields CDR1 GTSNPN and CDR2 SVGIG (reference sequence). CDR3 sequence (DNA): TGTGCCTGGAGTCTCTCGGGTTCACCCCTCCACTTT. Protein product: CAWSLSGSPLHF.

This chain joins TRBV5-1 and TRBJ1-3, with 8 nucleotides matching TRBD1. The V and J ends lost 1 base and 4 bases, in that order; junction bases with no gene match: 13. The CDR3 is 18 residues long. Germline V gene sequence: CDR1 SGHRS, CDR2 YFSETQ. CDR3 residues: CASSLSPQGAQAGNTIYF. The CDR3 bases are TGCGCCAGCAGCTTGTCCCCGCAGGGGGCGCAAGCCGGAAACACCATATATTTT.

This rearrangement joins TRBV11-2 to TRBJ2-2; the D is unclear. Germline V gives CDR1 SGHAT, CDR2 FQNNGV. There are 17 residues in the CDR3. The V gene lost 0 bases and the J gene lost 0 bases, with 11 bases spanning the gap. The CDR3 DNA reads TGTGCCAGCAGCTTAGACTACGGCGGCGCGAACACCGGGGAGCTGTTTTTT. Amino acids: CASSLDYGGANTGELFF.

V gene TRBV3-1 (or the pseudogene TRBV3-2) combines with J gene TRBJ1-2; 8 bases match TRBD1. The J segment lost 10 bases and the V segment lost 4 bases, leaving 8 bases of the junction unmatched. The CDR3 runs 13 residues. From germline, CDR1 is LGHDT and CDR2 YNNKEL (reference sequence). The CDR3 spells CASSPLSGGVYTF. The CDR3 DNA sequence: TGTGCCAGCAGCCCGCTATCAGGGGGCGTCTACACCTTC.

The rearrangement joins TRBV27 to TRBJ2-3, with 9 nucleotides matching TRBD2. This CDR3 spans 17 amino acids. Germline V gives CDR1 MNHEY, CDR2 SMNVEV (reference sequence). J gave up 0 bases and V 3 bases, and 7 bases lay outside the gene matches. The CDR3, as DNA: TGTGCCAGCAGTTTTTTGGGACTAGCCCTGAGCACAGATACGCAGTATTTT. As protein: CASSFLGLALSTDTQYF.

V and J are TRBV7-8 and TRBJ1-2; possible D gene TRBD1, 6 bases. There are 14 residues in the CDR3. V was clipped by 5 bases and J by 3 bases, with 13 bases between them. The germline gives CDR1 SGHVS, CDR2 FQNEAQ. CDR3: CASSPLDSDYGYTF. In DNA form, the CDR3 reads TGTGCCAGCAGCCCATTGGACAGCGACTATGGCTACACCTTC. Based on the CDR3 plus reference TRBV7-8 and TRBJ1-2, the full variable domain is GAGVSQSPRYKVAKRGQDVALRCDPISGHVSLFWYQQALGQGPEFLTYFQNEAQLDKSGLPSDRFFAERPEGSVSTLKIQRTQQEDSAVYLCASSPLDSDYGYTFGSGTRLTVV.

The chain has TRBV4-2 and TRBJ2-3; 7 bases align to TRBD1. CDR3 size: 17 residues. With V trimmed by 5 bases and J by 0 bases, 11 bases remained unmatched. Germline V gives CDR1 LGHNA, CDR2 YNFKEQ. CDR3 coding DNA: TGTGCCAGCAGCTTCCATACAGGGGCATCTAGCACAGATACGCAGTATTTT. The encoded protein is CASSFHTGASSTDTQYF.

The chain has TRBV6-6 and TRBJ2-3, with TRBD2 as a possible D gene (5 bases). Trimming removed 2 bases from V and 3 bases from J, with 6 bases in between. CDR3 size: 13 residues. Germline values: CDR1 MNHNY, CDR2 SVGAGI (reference sequence). The CDR3 region is CASSYGGTDTQYF. The CDR3 region has the DNA TGTGCCAGCAGTTACGGAGGAACAGATACGCAGTATTTT.

The chain links TRBV4-2 to TRBJ2-7; 11 bases are shared with TRBD2. After removal of 1 base from V and 5 bases from J, the junction contained 7 bases not matched to a gene. Germline V CDR1 and CDR2: LGHNA, YNFKEQ. The CDR3 totals 16 residues. The CDR3 DNA reads TGTGCCAGCAGCCAAGGGCTAGCGGGGGGATCTCACGAGCAGTACTTC. Its translation is CASSQGLAGGSHEQYF.

The rearrangement links TRBV5-1 to TRBJ2-2, with TRBD1 identical over 8 bases. J gave up 5 bases and V 1 base, and 7 bases lay outside the gene matches. The CDR3 runs to 16 residues. Germline CDR1 is SGHRS and CDR2 is YFSETQ. CDR3 nucleotide sequence: TGCGCCAGCAGCTTGTCAGGGGGCACTCAAACCGGGGAGCTGTTTTTT. It specifies CASSLSGGTQTGELFF. The full variable domain, its missing parts supplied by reference TRBV5-1 and TRBJ2-2, is KAGVTQTPRYLIKTRGQQVTLSCSPISGHRSVSWYQQTPGQGLQFLFEYFSETQRNKGNFPGRFSGRQFSNSRSEMNVSTLELGDSALYLCASSLSGGTQTGELFFGEGSRLTVL.

The gene calls are TRBV5-1 and TRBJ1-1, with unresolved D. The V gene lost 0 bases and the J gene lost 0 bases, with 12 bases spanning the gap. Germline loops: CDR1 SGHRS, CDR2 YFSETQ. This CDR3 spans 16 amino acids. CDR3 sequence (DNA): TGCGCCAGCAGCTTGGGGCAGTTCGCCATGAACACTGAAGCTTTCTTT. Translation gives CASSLGQFAMNTEAFF. Complete variable domain (other parts from reference TRBV5-1 and TRBJ1-1): KAGVTQTPRYLIKTRGQQVTLSCSPISGHRSVSWYQQTPGQGLQFLFEYFSETQRNKGNFPGRFSGRQFSNSRSEMNVSTLELGDSALYLCASSLGQFAMNTEAFFGQGTRLTVV.